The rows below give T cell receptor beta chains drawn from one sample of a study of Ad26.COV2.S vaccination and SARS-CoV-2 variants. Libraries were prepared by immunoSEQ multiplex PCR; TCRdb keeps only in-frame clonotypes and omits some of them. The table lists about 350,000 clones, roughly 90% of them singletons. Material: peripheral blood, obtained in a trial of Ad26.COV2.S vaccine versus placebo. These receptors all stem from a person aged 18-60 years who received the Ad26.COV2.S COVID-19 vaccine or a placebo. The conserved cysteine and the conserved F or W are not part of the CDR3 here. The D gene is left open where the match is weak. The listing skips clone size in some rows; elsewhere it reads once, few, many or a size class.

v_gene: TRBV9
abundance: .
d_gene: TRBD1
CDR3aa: ASSVEPGGVDEQY

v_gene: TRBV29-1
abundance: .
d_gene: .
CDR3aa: SVVVAGDRY

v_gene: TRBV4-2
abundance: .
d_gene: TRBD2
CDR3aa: ASSQELAGGSEQY

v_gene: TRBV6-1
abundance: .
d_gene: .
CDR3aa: ASSERPGGRYEQY

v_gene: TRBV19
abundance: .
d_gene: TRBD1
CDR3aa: ASRRQGAGETQY

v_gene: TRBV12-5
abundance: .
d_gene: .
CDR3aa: ASGWVRYGSRYEQY

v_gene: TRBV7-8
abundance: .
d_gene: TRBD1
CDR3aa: ASSLGDRAVLQPQH

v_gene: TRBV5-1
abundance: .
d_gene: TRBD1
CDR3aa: ASSLEARGQETQY

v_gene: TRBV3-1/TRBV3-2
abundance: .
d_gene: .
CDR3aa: ASSQTGGNTEAF

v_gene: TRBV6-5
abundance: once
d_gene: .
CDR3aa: ASSTGSTNEKLF

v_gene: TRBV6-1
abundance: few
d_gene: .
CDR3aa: ASSAFSPRESDSPLH

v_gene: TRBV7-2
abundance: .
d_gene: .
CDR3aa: ASSPTGIPNEKLF

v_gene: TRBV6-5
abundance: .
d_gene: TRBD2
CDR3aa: ASRERGFYEQY

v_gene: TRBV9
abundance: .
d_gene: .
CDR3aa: ASSVSDRSTQY

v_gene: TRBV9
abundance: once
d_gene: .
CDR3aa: ASSVEGTSYEQY

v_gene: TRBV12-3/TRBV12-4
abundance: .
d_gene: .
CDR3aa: ASTQPGPDTQY

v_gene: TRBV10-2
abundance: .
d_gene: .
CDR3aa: ASSESLRGAGVYGYT

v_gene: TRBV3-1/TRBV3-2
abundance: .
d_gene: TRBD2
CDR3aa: ASSQAGGTDTQY

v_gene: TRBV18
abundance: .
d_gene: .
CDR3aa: ASSPGGSTRFGEQF

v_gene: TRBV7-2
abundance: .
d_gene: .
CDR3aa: ASSLQVLAYEQY

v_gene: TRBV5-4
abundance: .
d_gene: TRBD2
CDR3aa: ASSRAGAGSYEQY

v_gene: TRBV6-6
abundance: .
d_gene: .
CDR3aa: ASRRPGESGNTIY

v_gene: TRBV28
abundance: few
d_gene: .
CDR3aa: ASSSPPREREQF

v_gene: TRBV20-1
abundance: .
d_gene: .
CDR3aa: SAYIREKLF

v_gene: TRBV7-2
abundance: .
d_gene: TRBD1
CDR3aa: ASSLDRGPGQPQH